Below, 3 T cell receptor beta chains from the same sample are listed, as sequenced in a study of blood T cell repertoires in COVID-19. Clones were read by immunoSEQ multiplex PCR, and TCRdb kept only the in-frame ones, dropping some. The sample shows 90,000 to 130,000 clones, 70% to 90% of them seen only once. Sample: peripheral blood. These TCRs come from a man aged 35-49 years with acute or convalescent COVID-19.

The chain couples TRBV27 to TRBJ2-7; 7 bases agree with TRBD1. V was clipped by 5 bases and J by 0 bases; unmatched bases: 7. Per the germline V gene, CDR1 is MNHEY and CDR2 is SMNVEV (reference sequence). The CDR3 extends over 15 amino acids. The CDR3 sequence: CASSPNRGGSYEQYF. CDR3 coding DNA: TGTGCCAGCAGTCCCAACAGGGGTGGCTCCTACGAGCAGTACTTC.

The genes are TRBV11-2 and TRBJ1-2; 7 bases are a match to TRBD1. The CDR3 is made up of 16 amino acids. Germline V lookup: CDR1 SGHAT, CDR2 FQNNGV. J gave up 4 bases and V 2 bases, and 10 bases lay outside the gene matches. CDR3 DNA sequence: TGTGCCAGCAGCTTACCGACAGGGAAGGGTACCTATGGCTACACCTTC. Translated: CASSLPTGKGTYGYTF.

V and J are TRBV19 and TRBJ1-1; TRBD1 matches 9 bases. V lost 7 bases to trimming and J lost 5 bases; unmatched junction nucleotides: 5. The CDR3 has 13 amino acids. From germline, CDR1 is LNHDA and CDR2 SQIVND (reference sequence). CDR3 in amino acids: CASTGQGLTEAFF. CDR3 sequence (DNA): TGTGCCAGTACAGGACAGGGGCTTACTGAAGCTTTCTTT.